The rows below give T cell receptor beta chains drawn from one sample of a study of blood T cell repertoires in COVID-19. Clones were sequenced by immunoSEQ multiplex PCR, and TCRdb holds only the in-frame ones, with some missing. The sample yields roughly 140,000 clones, roughly four fifths seen once. Sequencing input: peripheral blood. The receptors here all came from an elderly woman with acute or convalescent COVID-19. Both conserved end residues are part of each CDR3. The D gene is left open where the match is weak. Expanded clones are given a class, and other clones once, few, many or no size at all.

clone size	J gene	D gene	V gene	CDR3 protein	CDR3 DNA
.	TRBJ2-1	.	TRBV7-9	CASSADSSAYNEQFF	TGTGCCAGCAGCGCAGACTCCAGCGCCTACAATGAGCAGTTCTTC
.	TRBJ2-5	.	TRBV28	CASNSLQKETQYF	TGTGCCAGCAATTCACTCCAAAAAGAGACCCAGTACTTC
.	TRBJ2-7	.	TRBV7-9	CASSPITRGEQYF	TGTGCCAGCAGCCCGATAACCCGGGGCGAGCAGTACTTC
.	TRBJ2-1	TRBD1	TRBV9	CASSVRDRGGNEQFF	TGTGCCAGCAGCGTAAGGGACAGGGGTGGAAATGAGCAGTTCTTC
once	TRBJ1-5	.	TRBV7-2	CASSLEGQGYQPQHF	TGTGCCAGCAGCTTAGAAGGGCAGGGCTATCAGCCCCAGCATTTT
.	TRBJ1-4	.	TRBV3-1/TRBV3-2	CASSQPGQGGEKLFF	TGTGCCAGCAGCCAGCCGGGCCAAGGAGGGGAAAAACTGTTTTTT
.	TRBJ1-3	.	TRBV30	CAWSLGAYGNTIYF	TGTGCCTGGAGTCTAGGGGCGTACGGAAACACCATATATTTT
.	TRBJ2-3	TRBD1	TRBV6-5	CASRPGDRTTDTQYF	TGTGCCAGCAGACCTGGGGACAGGACAACAGATACGCAGTATTTT
.	TRBJ2-1	TRBD1	TRBV12-3/TRBV12-4	CASSWDSNNEQFF	TGTGCCAGCAGTTGGGACAGCAACAATGAGCAGTTCTTC
.	TRBJ2-7	TRBD1	TRBV11-3	CASSSPGTGGMDEQYF	TGTGCCAGCAGCTCACCCGGGACAGGGGGCATGGACGAGCAGTACTTC
.	TRBJ1-1	TRBD1	TRBV5-6	CASSGGTGFSEAFF	TGTGCCAGCAGCGGAGGGACAGGGTTTAGTGAAGCTTTCTTT
.	TRBJ2-7	TRBD2	TRBV3-1/TRBV3-2	CASSQYRGTSGNWYEQYF	TGTGCCAGCAGCCAATACCGGGGGACTAGCGGGAATTGGTACGAGCAGTACTTC
.	TRBJ2-7	TRBD2	TRBV3-1/TRBV3-2	CASSQWGGYEQYF	TGTGCCAGCAGCCAATGGGGGGGCTACGAGCAGTACTTC
.	TRBJ1-1	TRBD1	TRBV19	CASMGQLNTEAFF	TGTGCCAGCATGGGACAGCTGAACACTGAAGCTTTCTTT
.	TRBJ1-2	.	TRBV12-3/TRBV12-4	CASRSKGDYTF	TGTGCCAGCCGTTCCAAGGGGGATTACACCTTC
once	TRBJ2-3	.	TRBV5-1	CASSLAVGTDTQYF	TGCGCCAGCAGCTTGGCAGTCGGCACAGATACGCAGTATTTT
many	TRBJ2-2	.	TRBV7-2	CASSLAVAGINTGELFF	TGTGCCAGCAGCTTAGCGGTGGCAGGAATAAACACCGGGGAGCTGTTTTTT
few	TRBJ2-2	TRBD2	TRBV6-6	CASQLAGVSTGELFF	TGTGCCAGCCAACTAGCGGGAGTTTCCACCGGGGAGCTGTTTTTT
.	TRBJ2-5	.	TRBV7-3	CASSLTEGETQYF	TGTGCCAGCAGCTTAACTGAGGGAGAGACCCAGTACTTC
.	TRBJ2-5	TRBD1	TRBV3-1/TRBV3-2	CASNRQGLETQYF	TGTGCCAGCAACCGACAGGGCCTAGAGACCCAGTACTTC
once	TRBJ2-5	TRBD1	TRBV9	CASSVSGTGGGQETQYF	TGTGCCAGCAGCGTTAGTGGGACAGGGGGCGGACAAGAGACCCAGTACTTC
.	TRBJ1-2	TRBD1	TRBV7-8	CASSVGQNYGYTF	TGTGCCAGCAGCGTGGGACAGAATTATGGCTACACCTTC
.	TRBJ2-2	.	TRBV5-1	CASSLRVAGTNTGELFF	TGCGCCAGCAGCTTGCGGGTTGCAGGGACGAACACCGGGGAGCTGTTTTTT
.	TRBJ2-7	TRBD2	TRBV11-2	CASSSHGAGVSNEQYF	TGTGCCAGCAGCTCTCACGGGGCGGGAGTTTCTAACGAGCAGTACTTC
few	TRBJ1-6	TRBD1	TRBV5-8	CASSLPGQGNSPLHF	TGTGCCAGCAGCTTACCGGGACAGGGTAATTCACCCCTCCACTTT
once	TRBJ2-1	TRBD2	TRBV25-1	CASSPRGRDEQFF	TGTGCCAGCAGTCCCCGGGGGAGGGATGAGCAGTTCTTC
.	TRBJ2-7	.	TRBV3-1/TRBV3-2	CASSQAAYEQYF	TGTGCCAGCAGCCAAGCCGCCTACGAGCAGTACTTC